What follows are 26 T cell receptor beta chains derived from one specimen sequenced in a study of T cell repertoires in cytomegalovirus infection. MiXCR was run by TCRdb on the reads, yielding one entry per CDR3 protein. Here the sample spans under 500,000 distinct CDR3 sequences, about 44% being singletons. Antigens of these TCRs are unknown. The material sequenced was cultured PBMCs, taken from culture after CMV antigen stimulation. The receptors were sampled from a human donor in good health (CMV status not recorded). Some clones in this sample may be carry-over from other donors' samples.

V is TRBV4-3 and J is TRBJ1-6, with D uncertain. Between the trimmed V and J ends, which lost 2 bases and 7 bases, there was a span of 12 bases. The CDR3 is 15 amino acids. Germline values: CDR1 LGHNA, CDR2 YSLEER. The CDR3 sequence is CASSQLKGLNSPLHF. DNA of the CDR3: TGCGCCAGCAGCCAACTAAAGGGTCTGAATTCACCCCTCCACTTT.

This chain uses TRBV7-8 with TRBJ2-2; 7 bases agree with TRBD1. This CDR3 contains 15 residues. With 5 bases clipped from V and 4 bases from J, the junction kept 7 bases outside the gene matches. Germline CDR1 SGHVS, CDR2 FQNEAQ. CDR3 sequence: CASSRDREGTGELFF. CDR3 nucleotide sequence: TGTGCCAGCAGCCGAGACAGGGAAGGCACCGGGGAGCTGTTTTTT.

The gene calls are TRBV7-2 and TRBJ2-2; tentatively, D is TRBD1 (6 bases). CDR3 length: 15 amino acids. V was clipped by 6 bases and J by 3 bases, with 14 bases between them. Germline V CDR1 and CDR2: SGHTA, FQGNSA. The CDR3 nucleotides read TGTGCCAGCAGTTTCCGGGACACCGACACCGGGGAGCTGTTTTTT. Its translation is CASSFRDTDTGELFF.

This clonotype was seen many times. This chain uses TRBV7-2 with TRBJ2-3, with 9 bases aligning to TRBD2. CDR3 length: 15 amino acids. Germline trimming cut 5 bases from V and 1 base from J; bases unmatched to any gene: 4. The germline V gene encodes CDR1 SGHTA and CDR2 FQGNSA. CDR3 region: CASSTQRGGTDTQYF. The CDR3 DNA reads as TGTGCCAGCAGCACACAGCGGGGGGGCACAGATACGCAGTATTTT.

As to this clonotype: At one end the junction does not follow the germline gene, possibly because of a read error. J is TRBJ2-3 and V is TRBV11-2; the D gene could be TRBD1 or TRBD2 (6 bases each). The CDR3 totals 14 residues. The V gene's germline CDR1 is SGHAT and CDR2 FQNNGV. CDR3 nucleotides: TGTGCCAGCACCTTAGTGGGGGGCAGTTCTACGCAGTATTTT. Amino acids: CASTLVGGSSTQYF.

This sequence joins TRBV20-1 and TRBJ2-2; 8 bases fit TRBD1. This CDR3 region has 18 residues. Germline V gene sequence: CDR1 DFQATT, CDR2 SNEGSKA (reference sequence). The V gene end was trimmed by 5 bases and the J gene end by 0 bases; junction bases not matched to a gene: 14. CDR3: CSALDLFSDRANTGELFF. In DNA form, the CDR3 reads TGCAGTGCTTTGGATTTGTTCTCGGACAGGGCGAACACCGGGGAGCTGTTTTTT.

This clonotype was recorded at least ten times. This chain connects TRBV7-2 to TRBJ1-1; TRBD1 aligns across 9 bases. CDR3 length: 14 residues. Looked up from germline, CDR1 is SGHTA and CDR2 is FQGNSA. V lost 5 bases to trimming and J lost 1 base; unmatched junction nucleotides: 2. The CDR3: CASSPQGANTEAFF. The DNA of the CDR3 is TGTGCCAGCAGCCCACAGGGGGCGAACACTGAAGCTTTCTTT.

The chain recombines TRBV20-1 with TRBJ1-1, with D tentatively TRBD1 (5 bases). V dropped 6 bases and J dropped 0 bases, with 17 bases sitting between them. Germline lookup yields CDR1 DFQATT and CDR2 SNEGSKA (reference sequence). The CDR3 loop spans 15 amino acids. The CDR3 reads CSARRGVTMNTEAFF. In DNA, the CDR3 is TGCAGTGCCCGAAGGGGCGTAACCATGAACACTGAAGCTTTCTTT.

This clonotype appeared a few times. The V gene is TRBV7-2, the J gene TRBJ2-7, with 7 bases that match TRBD1. The CDR3 is 18 amino acids. Losses at the gene ends were 4 bases for V and 0 bases for J; bases not matched to a gene: 15. Germline values: CDR1 SGHTA, CDR2 FQGNSA. CDR3 loop: CASSSSFLRGLPSYEQYF. As DNA, the CDR3 is TGTGCCAGCAGCTCATCCTTCTTGAGGGGGCTACCCTCCTACGAGCAGTACTTC.

A few counts support this clonotype. The chain combines TRBV19 with TRBJ2-3; D is tentatively TRBD1 or TRBD2 (5 bases each). CDR1 and CDR2 (germline): LNHDA, SQIVND (reference sequence). The CDR3 runs to 14 residues. Trimming left V 5 bases short and J 4 bases short, with 13 bases between. This CDR3 reads CASSGLQGSDTQYF. The CDR3 nucleotides read TGTGCCAGTAGTGGACTGCAGGGATCAGATACGCAGTATTTT.

CDR3 region: CASNLGQLMGQYF. The CDR3, as DNA: TGTGCCAGCAATCTCGGACAGTTAATGGGGCAGTACTTC. This chain links TRBV6-2 or TRBV6-3 with TRBJ2-7, with a possible D match to TRBD1 (6 bases). CDR3 length: 13 residues. Trimming took 7 bases from V and 9 from J, leaving 19 bases between them. Germline CDR1 reads MNHEY; CDR2 reads SVGEGT.

CDR3 sequence reads: CASSPAGGGRGAGELFF. CDR3 nucleotides: TGTGCCAGCAGCCCCGCCGGGGGCGGGAGAGGGGCCGGGGAGCTGTTTTTT. V is TRBV6-2 or TRBV6-3 and J is TRBJ2-2; TRBD2 might be the D (7 bases). The V and J ends lost 6 bases and 6 bases respectively, with 23 bases between them. The CDR3 consists of 17 residues. The germline CDR1 and CDR2 sequences are MNHEY and SVGEGT.

This chain links TRBV19 with TRBJ1-5; D is perhaps TRBD1 (5 bases). The CDR3 consists of 16 residues. Trimming removed 7 bases from V and 0 bases from J, with 16 bases in between. CDR1 LNHDA and CDR2 SQIVND come from the germline V gene (reference sequence). This chain's CDR3 is CASTKWWGVSNQPQHF. In DNA, the CDR3 is TGTGCCAGTACTAAGTGGTGGGGGGTTAGCAATCAGCCCCAGCATTTT.

This chain joins TRBV12-3 or TRBV12-4 and TRBJ2-3, with D possibly being TRBD2 (6 bases). V was cut by 6 bases and J by 1 base, with 17 bases left in between. The CDR3 runs to 16 residues. The CDR3 is CASRPLGGDGTDTQYF. The CDR3, as DNA: TGTGCCAGCAGGCCACTCGGAGGGGATGGCACAGATACGCAGTATTTT.

V is TRBV7-2 and J is TRBJ2-7, with TRBD1 matching over 10 bases. The CDR3 is 16 residues long. V trimming: 4 bases; J trimming: 2 bases; junction bases outside the gene matches: 8. CDR1 and CDR2 (germline): SGHTA, FQGNSA. CDR3 sequence: CASSSGGGTGAYEQYF. The DNA of the CDR3 is TGTGCCAGCAGCTCCGGGGGGGGGACAGGGGCCTACGAGCAGTACTTC.

This clonotype occurred a few times. The CDR3 protein is CASSPNRGRPYNEQFF. In DNA form, the CDR3 reads TGTGCCAGCAGCCCGAACCGCGGGAGGCCCTACAATGAGCAGTTCTTC. The rearrangement uses TRBV7-2 and TRBJ2-1, with 8 nucleotides matching TRBD2. CDR1 is SGHTA and CDR2 is FQGNSA in the germline V gene. After removal of 5 bases from V and 2 bases from J, the junction contained 8 bases not matched to a gene. The CDR3 spans 16 residues.

The CDR3 DNA reads as TGTGCCAGCTCAGACGGGCCCGCAGGGGCGAACACTGAAGCTTTCTTT. Protein product: CASSDGPAGANTEAFF. J is TRBJ1-1 and V is TRBV18, with D maybe TRBD1 (6 bases). Trimming removed 5 bases at V and 1 base at J, with 17 bases between. Germline lookup yields CDR1 KGHSH and CDR2 LQKENI. This CDR3 has 16 amino acids.

This chain uses TRBV18 with TRBJ1-1; a possible D gene is TRBD1 (6 bases). The CDR3 is 19 residues long. Germline values: CDR1 KGHSH, CDR2 LQKENI. V was shortened by 3 bases and J by 4 bases, with 27 bases between the two germline ends. The CDR3 bases are TGTGCCAGCTCACCTGTAGGAAGAAGGACAGAAGGGGAAAGCACTGAAGCTTTCTTT. It codes for CASSPVGRRTEGESTEAFF.

This clonotype was recorded a few times. The V call is TRBV11-2, the J call TRBJ2-1; D ambiguous. Germline CDR1 SGHAT, CDR2 FQNNGV. Trimming took 1 base from V and 0 from J, leaving 19 bases between them. The CDR3 covers 19 residues. DNA of the CDR3: TGTGCCAGCAGCTTAGCGAGACGTCAAGCCCCGAGCTCCTACAATGAGCAGTTCTTC. Translation: CASSLARRQAPSSYNEQFF.

Ten or more counts support this clonotype. The chain employs TRBV7-2 and TRBJ2-1, with D possibly being TRBD2 (7 bases). Germline V gene lookup returns CDR1 SGHTA and CDR2 FQGNSA. V lost 2 bases and J 6 bases, leaving 8 bases between the germline ends. CDR3 size: 13 residues. As DNA, the CDR3 is TGTGCCAGCAGCTTAAGGGGGGGCAATGAGCAGTTCTTC. Translation: CASSLRGGNEQFF.

This chain connects TRBV28 to TRBJ1-4; tentative D call: TRBD1 (5 bases). The CDR3 contains 17 residues. The germline V gene encodes CDR1 MDHEN and CDR2 SYDVKM. V lost 6 bases, J lost 0 bases, and 17 bases lay in between. CDR3 amino acids: CASSATGRPPTNEKLFF. For the CDR3, the DNA is TGTGCCAGCAGCGCCACGGGACGCCCTCCAACTAATGAAAAACTGTTTTTT.

In this sample, this clonotype turned up a few times. The genes are TRBV6-6 and TRBJ1-3, with 10 bases identical to TRBD1. V was pared by 2 bases and J by 0 bases, with 7 bases of the junction left unmatched. The CDR3 has 18 amino acids. CDR1 MNHNY and CDR2 SVGAGI come from the germline V gene (reference sequence). The CDR3 DNA sequence: TGTGCCAGCAGTTACATTCCGGGACAGGGGCACTCTGGAAACACCATATATTTT. Its translation: CASSYIPGQGHSGNTIYF.

This clonotype was counted only a few times. This chain uses TRBV6-1 with TRBJ1-1; 7 nucleotides match TRBD1. The CDR3 extends over 13 amino acids. The ends lost 4 bases at V and 4 bases at J; junction bases unmatched: 3. Germline V gives CDR1 MNHNS, CDR2 SASEGT. Here the CDR3 reads CASSGDSFTEAFF. The CDR3 coding sequence is TGTGCCAGCAGTGGGGACAGTTTCACTGAAGCTTTCTTT.

The chain joins TRBV2 to TRBJ1-2, with D possibly matching TRBD1 (5 bases). CDR3 length equals 15 residues. Germline V gives CDR1 SNHLY, CDR2 FYNNEI. V lost 4 bases to trimming and J lost 5 bases, with 17 bases between them. CDR3 DNA: TGTGCCAGCAGTGTGGGTCCAGGGATCCTGTATGGCTACACCTTC. Translated, it gives CASSVGPGILYGYTF. The full variable domain, with the rest looked up from reference TRBV2 and TRBJ1-2, is EPEVTQTPSHQVTQMGQEVILRCVPISNHLYFYWYRQILGQKVEFLVSFYNNEISEKSEIFDDQFSVERPDGSNFTLKIRSTKLEDSAMYFCASSVGPGILYGYTFGSGTRLTVV.

This chain uses TRBV27 with TRBJ2-7; TRBD2 agrees at 9 bases. This CDR3 comprises 14 residues. Germline CDR1 and CDR2: MNHEY and SMNVEV (reference sequence). The junction had 9 bases not matched to a gene; V was cut back by 6 bases and J by 6 bases. CDR3 bases: TGTGCCAGCAGCCCGACTAGCGGACTCCCCGAGCAGTACTTC. It is translated as CASSPTSGLPEQYF.

The rearrangement links TRBV6-8 to TRBJ1-4, with D perhaps TRBD1 (6 bases). In germline, CDR1 is MNHGY, CDR2 SAAAGT. The CDR3 consists of 14 residues. Trimming pared 5 bases from V and 4 bases from J, leaving 11 bases between. The CDR3 nucleotides are TGTGCCAGCAGTCAACAGGGACTTAATGAAAAACTGTTTTTT. Its protein product is CASSQQGLNEKLFF.